The 10 T cell receptor beta chains below come from one sample, sequenced in a study of blood T cell repertoires in COVID-19. The protocol was immunoSEQ multiplex PCR, while the TCRdb copy is restricted to in-frame clones and leaves out a portion. The data show 70,000 to 100,000 clones, with roughly 90% seen just once and 4.3% held by the top ten. The sample consisted of peripheral blood. These receptors were taken from a woman at least 80 years old with active or convalescent COVID-19.

The gene calls are TRBV5-8 and TRBJ2-5; 7 nucleotides line up with TRBD2. CDR1 is SGHTS and CDR2 is YDEGEE in the germline V gene. V was clipped by 4 bases and J by 5 bases; unmatched bases: 8. This CDR3 has 14 residues. CDR3: CASSRDGLGETQYF. The CDR3 DNA sequence: TGTGCCAGCAGCCGGGACGGACTAGGGGAGACCCAGTACTTC.

This sequence joins TRBV11-2 and TRBJ2-3; TRBD2 matches at 9 bases. The J segment lost 4 bases and the V segment lost 0 bases, leaving 8 bases of the junction unmatched. Germline CDR1 and CDR2: SGHAT and FQNNGV. The CDR3 covers 17 residues. The CDR3 DNA follows: TGTGCCAGCAGCTTAGACTTTAGCGGGAGCGTCTCAGATACGCAGTATTTT. It yields the protein CASSLDFSGSVSDTQYF. Together with reference TRBV11-2 and TRBJ2-3, the CDR3 gives the full variable domain: EAGVAQSPRYKIIEKRQSVAFWCNPISGHATLYWYQQILGQGPKLLIQFQNNGVVDDSQLPKDRFSAERLKGVDSTLKIQPAKLEDSAVYLCASSLDFSGSVSDTQYFGPGTRLTVL.

The gene calls are TRBV27 and TRBJ1-1; D gene unclear. Looked up from germline, CDR1 is MNHEY and CDR2 is SMNVEV (reference sequence). This CDR3 is 15 amino acids long. The germline V and J ends were trimmed by 5 bases and 5 bases, with 18 bases remaining between them. The CDR3 region is CASSVRLRRGTEAFF. The CDR3 region has the DNA TGTGCCAGCAGTGTCCGTCTCAGGAGAGGGACTGAAGCTTTCTTT.

The chain combines TRBV10-3 with TRBJ2-3; 10 bases match TRBD2. The CDR3 covers 14 residues. Trimming cost V 10 bases and J 1 base; bases outside gene matches: 5. Per the germline V gene, CDR1 is ENHRY and CDR2 is SYGVKD. DNA for the CDR3: TGTGCCAGCCAGCGGGAGGGGGGCACAGATACGCAGTATTTT. The encoded protein is CASQREGGTDTQYF.

The chain has TRBV18 and TRBJ1-2; 7 nucleotides align to TRBD1. V lost 2 bases, J lost 7 bases, and 10 bases stayed unmatched. Germline CDR1 is KGHSH and CDR2 is LQKENI. This CDR3 is built from 15 residues. CDR3 bases: TGTGCCAGCTCACCAGAGGGGGCCGGGGCTGCTGGCTACACCTTC. Encoded protein: CASSPEGAGAAGYTF.

The V and J genes are TRBV9 and TRBJ1-6; 8 bases fit TRBD1. CDR3 length: 15 residues. V shed 3 bases and J 8 bases; nucleotides not matched to a gene: 7. The germline CDR1 and CDR2 sequences are SGDLS and YYNGEE. The CDR3 here is CASSAGQGFDSPLHF. The CDR3 DNA is TGTGCCAGCAGCGCTGGACAGGGCTTTGATTCACCCCTCCACTTT.

The J gene is TRBJ2-2, the V gene TRBV5-1, with 7 positions matching TRBD1. Trimming at V came to 0 bases and at J to 5 bases, leaving 4 bases not matched to a gene. The CDR3 is 15 residues long. Germline values: CDR1 SGHRS, CDR2 YFSETQ. CDR3 amino acids: CASSLEGGQTGELFF. The CDR3 DNA reads TGCGCCAGCAGCTTGGAAGGGGGCCAAACCGGGGAGCTGTTTTTT.

This clone was detected only once. The chain carries TRBV7-8 and TRBJ2-1; 9 bases fit TRBD2. The ends lost 4 bases at V and 0 bases at J; junction bases unmatched: 7. CDR3 length: 17 residues. In germline, CDR1 is SGHVS, CDR2 FQNEAQ. DNA of the CDR3: TGTGCCAGCAGCTCCCCTAGCGGGACCCACTCCTACAATGAGCAGTTCTTC. This gives the protein CASSSPSGTHSYNEQFF.

V is TRBV30 and J is TRBJ2-1, with 7 nucleotides matching TRBD1. Unmatched junction bases numbered 12, after V lost 5 bases and J lost 8 bases. This CDR3 is 14 amino acids long. Germline V CDR1 and CDR2: GTSNPN, SVGIG (reference sequence). CDR3 bases: TGTGCCTGGGTTTCGGGACAGCGATGGGATGAGCAGTTCTTC. This codes for CAWVSGQRWDEQFF.

The chain joins TRBV3-1 (or the pseudogene TRBV3-2) to TRBJ1-3; 7 nucleotides match TRBD1. The CDR3 runs 16 residues. With 4 bases clipped from V and 2 bases from J, the junction kept 8 bases outside the gene matches. CDR1 LGHDT and CDR2 YNNKEL come from the germline V gene (reference sequence). Here the CDR3 reads CASSPRQGEAGNTIYF. DNA for the CDR3: TGTGCCAGCAGCCCTCGACAGGGAGAGGCTGGAAACACCATATATTTT.